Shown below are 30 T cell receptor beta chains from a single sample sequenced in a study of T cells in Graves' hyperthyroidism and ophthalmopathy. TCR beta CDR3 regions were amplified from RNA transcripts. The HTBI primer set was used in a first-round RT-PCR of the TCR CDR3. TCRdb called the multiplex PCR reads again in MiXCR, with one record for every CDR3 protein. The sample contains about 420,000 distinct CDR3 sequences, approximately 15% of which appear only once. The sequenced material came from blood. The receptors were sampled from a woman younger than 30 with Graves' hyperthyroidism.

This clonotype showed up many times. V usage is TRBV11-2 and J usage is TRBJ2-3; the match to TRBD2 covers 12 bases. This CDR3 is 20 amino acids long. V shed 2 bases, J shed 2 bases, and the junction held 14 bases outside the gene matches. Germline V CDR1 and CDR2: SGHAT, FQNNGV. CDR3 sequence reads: CASSLTPSGRGWINTDTQYF. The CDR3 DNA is TGTGCCAGCAGCTTAACACCTAGCGGGAGGGGATGGATAAACACAGATACGCAGTATTTT.

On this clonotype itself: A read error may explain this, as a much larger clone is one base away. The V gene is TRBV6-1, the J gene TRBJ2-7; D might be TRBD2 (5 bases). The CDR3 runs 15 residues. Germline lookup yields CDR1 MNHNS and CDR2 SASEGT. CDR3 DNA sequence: TGTGCCGGCAGTGAAGGGAGATTAAGCTCCTACGAGCAGTACTTC. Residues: CAGSEGRLSSYEQYF.

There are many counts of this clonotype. The DNA for the CDR3 is TGTGCCAGCACCCTAGAGGGACAGGGGCGTCGAGCTTTCTTT. Its protein product is CASTLEGQGRRAFF. V is TRBV6-1 and J is TRBJ1-1; 10 bases line up with TRBD1. The CDR3 loop spans 14 amino acids. Germline V gene sequence: CDR1 MNHNS, CDR2 SASEGT. V was pared by 7 bases and J by 10 bases, with 12 bases of the junction left unmatched.

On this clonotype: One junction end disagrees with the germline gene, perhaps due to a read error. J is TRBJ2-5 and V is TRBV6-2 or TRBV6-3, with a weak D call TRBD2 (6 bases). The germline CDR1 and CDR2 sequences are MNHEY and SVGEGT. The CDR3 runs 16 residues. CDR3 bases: TGTGCCGGCAGTTACTCGGAGGGCAACCTTCAAGAGACCCAGTACTTC. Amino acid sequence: CAGSYSEGNLQETQYF.

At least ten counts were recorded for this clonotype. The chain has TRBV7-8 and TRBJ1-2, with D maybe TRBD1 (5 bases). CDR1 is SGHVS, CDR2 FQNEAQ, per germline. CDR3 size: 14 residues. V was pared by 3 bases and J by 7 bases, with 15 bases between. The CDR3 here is CASSLIGELIGYTF. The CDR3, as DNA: TGTGCCAGCAGCTTGATAGGGGAGTTAATTGGCTACACCTTC. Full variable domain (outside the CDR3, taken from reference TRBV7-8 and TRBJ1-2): GAGVSQSPRYKVAKRGQDVALRCDPISGHVSLFWYQQALGQGPEFLTYFQNEAQLDKSGLPSDRFFAERPEGSVSTLKIQRTQQEDSAVYLCASSLIGELIGYTFGSGTRLTVV.

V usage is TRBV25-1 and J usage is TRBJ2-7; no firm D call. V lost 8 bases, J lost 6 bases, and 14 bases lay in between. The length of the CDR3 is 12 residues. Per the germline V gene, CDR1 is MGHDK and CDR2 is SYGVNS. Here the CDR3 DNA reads TGTGCCAGCTCTGGGCCGGGCGCCGAGCAGTACTTC. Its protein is CASSGPGAEQYF.

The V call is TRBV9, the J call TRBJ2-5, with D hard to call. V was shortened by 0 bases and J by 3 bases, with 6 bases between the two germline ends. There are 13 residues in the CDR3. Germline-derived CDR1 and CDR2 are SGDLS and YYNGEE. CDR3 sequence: CASSVGDEETQYF. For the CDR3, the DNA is TGTGCCAGCAGCGTAGGCGACGAAGAGACCCAGTACTTC.

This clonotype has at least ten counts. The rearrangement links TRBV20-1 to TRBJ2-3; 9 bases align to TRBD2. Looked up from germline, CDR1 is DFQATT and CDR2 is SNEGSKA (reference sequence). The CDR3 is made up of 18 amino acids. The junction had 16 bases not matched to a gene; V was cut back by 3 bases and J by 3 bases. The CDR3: CSARPEGVAGVSTDTQYF. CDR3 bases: TGCAGTGCTAGGCCCGAGGGGGTAGCGGGAGTTAGTACAGATACGCAGTATTTT.

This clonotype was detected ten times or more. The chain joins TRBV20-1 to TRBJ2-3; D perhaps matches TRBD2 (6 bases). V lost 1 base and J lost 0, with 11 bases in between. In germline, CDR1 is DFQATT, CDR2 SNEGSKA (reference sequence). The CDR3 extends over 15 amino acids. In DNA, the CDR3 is TGCAGTGCTAGAGGGGCTAGCGCAAGCACAGATACGCAGTATTTT. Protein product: CSARGASASTDTQYF.

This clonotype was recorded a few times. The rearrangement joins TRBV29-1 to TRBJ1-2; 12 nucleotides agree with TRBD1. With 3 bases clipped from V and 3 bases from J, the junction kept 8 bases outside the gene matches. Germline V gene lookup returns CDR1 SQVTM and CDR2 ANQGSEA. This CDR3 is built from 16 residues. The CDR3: CSVDQPGTGGDYGYTF. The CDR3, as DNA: TGCAGCGTTGACCAGCCCGGGACAGGGGGCGACTATGGCTACACCTTC.

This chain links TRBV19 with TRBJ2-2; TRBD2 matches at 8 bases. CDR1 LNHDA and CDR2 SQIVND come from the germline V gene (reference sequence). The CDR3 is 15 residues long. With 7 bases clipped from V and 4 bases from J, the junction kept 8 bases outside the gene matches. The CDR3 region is CASTTGLGITGELFF. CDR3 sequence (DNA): TGTGCCAGTACCACGGGACTAGGAATCACCGGGGAGCTGTTTTTT.

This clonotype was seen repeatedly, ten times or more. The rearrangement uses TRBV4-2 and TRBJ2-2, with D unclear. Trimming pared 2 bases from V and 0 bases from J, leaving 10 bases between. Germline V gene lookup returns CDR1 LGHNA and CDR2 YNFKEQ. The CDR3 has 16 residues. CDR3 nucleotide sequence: TGTGCCAGCAGCCAATTAACGATGACGAACACCGGGGAGCTGTTTTTT. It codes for CASSQLTMTNTGELFF.

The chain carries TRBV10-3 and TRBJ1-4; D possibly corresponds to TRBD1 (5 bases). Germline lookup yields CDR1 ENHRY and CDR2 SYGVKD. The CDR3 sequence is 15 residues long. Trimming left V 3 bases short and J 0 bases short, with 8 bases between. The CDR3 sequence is CAISEGDATNEKLFF. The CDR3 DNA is TGTGCCATCAGTGAAGGGGATGCAACTAATGAAAAACTGTTTTTT.

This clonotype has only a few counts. The CDR3 nucleotides are TGTGCCAGTAGTAAATGGGGGATTGCGGATACGCAGTATTTT. Translated: CASSKWGIADTQYF. The rearrangement uses TRBV19 and TRBJ2-3, with D tentatively TRBD1 or TRBD2 (5 bases each). The CDR3 has 14 residues. Germline CDR1 and CDR2: LNHDA and SQIVND (reference sequence). V was shortened by 4 bases and J by 6 bases, with 14 bases between the two germline ends.

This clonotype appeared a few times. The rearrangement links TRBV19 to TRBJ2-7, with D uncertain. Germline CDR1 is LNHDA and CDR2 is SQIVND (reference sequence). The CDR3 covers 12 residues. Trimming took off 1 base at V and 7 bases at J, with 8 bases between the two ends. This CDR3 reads CASSIGIGEQYF. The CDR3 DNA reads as TGTGCCAGTAGTATAGGGATCGGAGAGCAGTACTTC.

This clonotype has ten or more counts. The CDR3, as DNA: TGCAGTGCAATCCCCGGGACTGCAGACACCGGGGAGCTGTTTTTT. It specifies CSAIPGTADTGELFF. This chain joins TRBV20-1 and TRBJ2-2; tentative D call: TRBD2 (6 bases). Trimming removed 6 bases at V and 3 bases at J, with 17 bases between. Germline CDR1 is DFQATT and CDR2 is SNEGSKA (reference sequence). The CDR3 is 15 residues long.

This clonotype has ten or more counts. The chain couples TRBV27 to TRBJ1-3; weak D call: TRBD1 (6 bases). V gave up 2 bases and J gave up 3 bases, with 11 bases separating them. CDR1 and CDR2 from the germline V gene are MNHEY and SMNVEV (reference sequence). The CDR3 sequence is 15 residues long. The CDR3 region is CASSLGRGLGNTIYF. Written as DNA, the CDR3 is TGTGCCAGCAGTTTAGGCAGGGGCCTTGGAAACACCATATATTTT.

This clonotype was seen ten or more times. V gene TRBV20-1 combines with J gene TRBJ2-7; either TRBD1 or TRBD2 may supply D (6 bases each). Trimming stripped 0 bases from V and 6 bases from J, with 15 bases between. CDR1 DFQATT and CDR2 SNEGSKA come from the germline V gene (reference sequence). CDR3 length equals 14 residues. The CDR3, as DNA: TGCAGTGCTAGAGACCGGGGGCGTATTTCCGAGCAGTACTTC. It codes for CSARDRGRISEQYF.

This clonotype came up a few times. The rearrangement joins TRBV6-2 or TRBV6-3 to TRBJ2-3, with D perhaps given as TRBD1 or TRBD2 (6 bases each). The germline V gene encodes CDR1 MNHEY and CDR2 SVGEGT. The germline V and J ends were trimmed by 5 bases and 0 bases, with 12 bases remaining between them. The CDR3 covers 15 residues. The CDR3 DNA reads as TGTGCCAGCAGTAACGGGGGCTGGAGCACAGATACGCAGTATTTT. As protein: CASSNGGWSTDTQYF.

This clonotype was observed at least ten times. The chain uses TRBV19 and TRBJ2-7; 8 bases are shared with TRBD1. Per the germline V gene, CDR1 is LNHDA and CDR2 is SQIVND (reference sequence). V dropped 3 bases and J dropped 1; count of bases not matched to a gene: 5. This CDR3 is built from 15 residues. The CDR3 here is CASSIRTGLSYEQYF. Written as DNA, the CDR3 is TGTGCCAGTAGTATTAGGACAGGGTTATCCTACGAGCAGTACTTC.

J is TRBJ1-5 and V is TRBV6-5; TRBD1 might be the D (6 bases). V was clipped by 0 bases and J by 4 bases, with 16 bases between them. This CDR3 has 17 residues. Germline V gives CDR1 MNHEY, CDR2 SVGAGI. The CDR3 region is CASSYSGRGPLNQPQHF. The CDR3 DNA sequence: TGTGCCAGCAGTTACTCTGGCAGGGGCCCACTAAATCAGCCCCAGCATTTT.

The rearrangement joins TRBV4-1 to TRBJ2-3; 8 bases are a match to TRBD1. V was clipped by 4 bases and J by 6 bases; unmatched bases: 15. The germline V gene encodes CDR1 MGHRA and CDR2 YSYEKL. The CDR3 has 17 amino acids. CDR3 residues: CASSRPKTGEKLDTQYF. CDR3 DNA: TGCGCCAGCAGCCGGCCTAAGACAGGGGAGAAGTTGGATACGCAGTATTTT.

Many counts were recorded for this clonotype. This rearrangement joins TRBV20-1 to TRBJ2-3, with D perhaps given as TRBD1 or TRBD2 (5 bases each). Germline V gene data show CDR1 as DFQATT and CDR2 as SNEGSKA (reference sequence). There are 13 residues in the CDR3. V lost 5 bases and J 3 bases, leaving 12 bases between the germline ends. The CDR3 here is CSALGPGTDTQYF. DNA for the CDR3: TGCAGTGCTTTGGGGCCGGGGACAGATACGCAGTATTTT.

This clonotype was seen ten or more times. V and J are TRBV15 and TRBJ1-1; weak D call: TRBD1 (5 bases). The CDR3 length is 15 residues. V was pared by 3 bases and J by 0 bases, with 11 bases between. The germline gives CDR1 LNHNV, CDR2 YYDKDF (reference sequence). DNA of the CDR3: TGTGCCACCAGCAGTTGGGGGTCCATGAACACTGAAGCTTTCTTT. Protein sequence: CATSSWGSMNTEAFF.

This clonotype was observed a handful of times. DNA of the CDR3: TGTGCCAGCAGTCAATGGGGACAGGGGGTAGGGGAGACCCAGTACTTC. It is translated as CASSQWGQGVGETQYF. The chain carries TRBV2 and TRBJ2-5; 11 nucleotides line up with TRBD1. Trimming removed 5 bases from V and 5 bases from J; junction bases left unmatched: 10. Germline CDR1 and CDR2: SNHLY and FYNNEI. This CDR3 contains 16 residues.

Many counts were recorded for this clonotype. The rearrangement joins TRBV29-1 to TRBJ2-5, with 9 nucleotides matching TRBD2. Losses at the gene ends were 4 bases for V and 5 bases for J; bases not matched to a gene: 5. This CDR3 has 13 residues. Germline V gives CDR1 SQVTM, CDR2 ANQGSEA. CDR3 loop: CSVGTSVFETQYF. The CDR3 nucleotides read TGCAGCGTTGGGACTAGCGTATTTGAGACCCAGTACTTC. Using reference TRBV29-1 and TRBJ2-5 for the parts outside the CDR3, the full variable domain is SAVISQKPSRDICQRGTSLTIQCQVDSQVTMMFWYRQQPGQSLTLIATANQGSEATYESGFVIDKFPISRPNLTFSTLTVSNMSPEDSSIYLCSVGTSVFETQYFGPGTRLLVL.

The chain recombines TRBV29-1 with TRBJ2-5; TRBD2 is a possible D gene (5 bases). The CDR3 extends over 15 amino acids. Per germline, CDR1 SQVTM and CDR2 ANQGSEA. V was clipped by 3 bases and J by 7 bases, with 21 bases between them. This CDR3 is CSVDPGLEAYGTQYF. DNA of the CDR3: TGCAGCGTTGACCCCGGCCTGGAGGCCTACGGGACCCAGTACTTC.

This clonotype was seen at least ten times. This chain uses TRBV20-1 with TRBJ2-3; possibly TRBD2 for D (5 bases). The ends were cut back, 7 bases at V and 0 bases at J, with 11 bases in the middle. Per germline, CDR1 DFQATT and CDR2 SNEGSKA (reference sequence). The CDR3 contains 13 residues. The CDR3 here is CSGRLPSTDTQYF. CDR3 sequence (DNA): TGCAGTGGGAGGTTGCCTAGCACAGATACGCAGTATTTT.

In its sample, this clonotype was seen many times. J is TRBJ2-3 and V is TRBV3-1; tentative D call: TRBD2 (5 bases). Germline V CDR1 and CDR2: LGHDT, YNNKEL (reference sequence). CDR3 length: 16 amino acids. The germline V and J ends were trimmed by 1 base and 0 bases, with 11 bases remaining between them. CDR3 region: CASSQVAGASTDTQYF. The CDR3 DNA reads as TGTGCCAGCAGCCAAGTCGCGGGCGCTAGCACAGATACGCAGTATTTT.

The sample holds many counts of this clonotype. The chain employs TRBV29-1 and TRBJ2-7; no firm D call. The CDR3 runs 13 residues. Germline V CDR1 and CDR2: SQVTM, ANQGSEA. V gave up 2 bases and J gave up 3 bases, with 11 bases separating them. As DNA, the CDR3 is TGCAGCGTTGAATCTCGGTTTGGCTACGAGCAGTACTTC. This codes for CSVESRFGYEQYF.